This T cell receptor (beta chain) emerged from a study of Ad26.COV2.S vaccination and SARS-CoV-2 variants. This clone was recorded only once. Clones were sequenced by immunoSEQ multiplex PCR, and TCRdb holds only the in-frame ones, with some missing. This table holds 400,000 to 450,000 clones, roughly 91% found once. The V end was cut by 5 bases, the J end by 0 bases, with 17 bases between. Per the germline V gene, CDR1 is MDHEN and CDR2 is SYDVKM. This CDR3 spans 16 amino acids. Treatment reported: about 20 received Ad26.COV2.S at low or high dose, single or two shots; a few received placebo; per-sample allocation not given. Collection of the samples took place on day 63 after the first injection of vaccine or placebo. An Ad26 vector that expressed Wuhan-strain SARS-CoV-2 spike constituted the vaccine.

The V and J genes are TRBV28 and TRBJ2-7, with a tentative D call TRBD1 (6 bases). The material was peripheral blood, obtained in a trial of Ad26.COV2.S vaccine versus placebo. The receptor was derived from a person aged 18-60 years who received the Ad26.COV2.S COVID-19 vaccine or a placebo. The CDR3 spells CASSPMKGQTSYEQYF. The CDR3, as DNA: TGTGCCAGCAGTCCAATGAAAGGACAGACCTCCTACGAGCAGTACTTC. The variable domain in full, completed from reference TRBV28 and TRBJ2-7, reads DVKVTQSSRYLVKRTGEKVFLECVQDMDHENMFWYRQDPGLGLRLIYFSYDVKMKEKGDIPEGYSVSREKKERFSLILESASTNQTSMYLCASSPMKGQTSYEQYFGPGTRLTVT.